The present entry profiles one T cell receptor (beta chain) with its context. Its antigen remains unidentified. The data stem from a study of cytomegalovirus exposure and HLA in healthy donors. Notes on the study in general: The study flagged approximately 180 TCR beta chains as cytomegalovirus-associated.

60 Vbeta and 13 Jbeta primers were used in PCR. The method was immunoSEQ multiplex PCR; TCRdb's version includes in-frame clones alone and lacks a portion of them. The sample yields 170,000 or so clones, 84% seen once. Germline CDR1 reads MGHRA; CDR2 reads YSYEKL. The trim removed 2 bases at V and 3 bases at J, leaving 6 bases unmatched. This CDR3 is built from 15 residues. Specimen: PBMCs. The rearrangement joins TRBV4-1 to TRBJ2-7; 8 bases are a match to TRBD2. This TCR derives from a man aged 18 to 29 in good health and CMV-seronegative. CDR3 amino acids: CASSQRSGGFYEQYF. The CDR3 DNA sequence: TGCGCCAGCAGCCAAAGATCGGGGGGGTTCTACGAGCAGTACTTC.